The 8 T cell receptor beta chains below all came from one sample that was sequenced in a study of cytomegalovirus exposure and HLA in healthy donors. PCR employed 60 Vbeta and 13 Jbeta primers. Data came from immunoSEQ multiplex PCR; TCRdb stores just in-frame clones and leaves some out. Here the sample spans around 100,000 clones, around 75% being singletons. Sequenced: PBMCs. The receptors derive from a man aged 50 to 59 in good health and CMV-seronegative.

In DNA form, the CDR3 reads TGCGCCAGCAGCCAAGATCAAGGACAGGGCGCTTCACCCCTCCACTTT. It translates to CASSQDQGQGASPLHF. V usage is TRBV4-1 and J usage is TRBJ1-6; TRBD1 aligns across 8 bases. V gave up 0 bases and J gave up 9 bases; unmatched junction bases: 7. The germline CDR1 and CDR2 sequences are MGHRA and YSYEKL. The CDR3 is 16 amino acids.

The chain recombines TRBV19 with TRBJ1-2; 9 bases match TRBD1. The germline CDR1 and CDR2 sequences are LNHDA and SQIVND (reference sequence). The CDR3 has 17 amino acids. V was clipped by 3 bases and J by 4 bases; unmatched bases: 12. The CDR3 nucleotides are TGTGCCAGTAGTATGGGTCCCCCGCTGACAGGGGGCTATGGCTACACCTTC. This gives the protein CASSMGPPLTGGYGYTF. Looking up the rest from reference TRBV19 and TRBJ1-2 gives the full variable domain: DGGITQSPKYLFRKEGQNVTLSCEQNLNHDAMYWYRQDPGQGLRLIYYSQIVNDFQKGDIAEGYSVSREKKESFPLTVTSAQKNPTAFYLCASSMGPPLTGGYGYTFGSGTRLTVV.

This chain joins TRBV30 and TRBJ1-4, with no clear D. V was shortened by 2 bases and J by 4 bases, with 14 bases between the two germline ends. Germline V gene lookup returns CDR1 GTSNPN and CDR2 SVGIG (reference sequence). The CDR3 consists of 15 residues. The CDR3 nucleotides are TGTGCCTGGAGTCCACGCGGGGTTTATAATGAAAAACTGTTTTTT. Translation: CAWSPRGVYNEKLFF.

V and J are TRBV14 and TRBJ2-6; no firm D call. The germline V gene encodes CDR1 SGHDN and CDR2 FVKESK. This CDR3 comprises 15 residues. Trimming took 3 bases from V and 2 from J, leaving 8 bases between them. As DNA, the CDR3 is TGTGCCAGCAGCCAGCAGGTGGCTGGGGCCAACGTCCTGACTTTC. Its protein product is CASSQQVAGANVLTF. The whole variable domain, filled in from reference TRBV14 and TRBJ2-6, reads EAGVTQFPSHSVIEKGQTVTLRCDPISGHDNLYWYRRVMGKEIKFLLHFVKESKQDESGMPNNRFLAERTGGTYSTLKVQPAELEDSGVYFCASSQQVAGANVLTFGAGSRLTVL.

The V call is TRBV28, the J call TRBJ2-7; tentatively, D is TRBD2 (7 bases). Germline CDR1 reads MDHEN; CDR2 reads SYDVKM. Deletions cut 4 bases from V and 0 bases from J, with 25 bases between. CDR3 length: 19 amino acids. The CDR3 DNA reads TGTGCCAGCAGTTCCCCGGGACATTCTAGAGCGGGGAGCTCCTACGAGCAGTACTTC. This translates into CASSSPGHSRAGSSYEQYF.

J is TRBJ2-5 and V is TRBV9; possibly TRBD1 for D (5 bases). The germline V and J ends were trimmed by 0 bases and 7 bases, with 10 bases remaining between them. This CDR3 contains 13 residues. Germline V gene sequence: CDR1 SGDLS, CDR2 YYNGEE. The DNA of the CDR3 is TGTGCCAGCAGCGTAGCAGGGTTGGGGACCCAGTACTTC. The encoded protein is CASSVAGLGTQYF.

A few counts support this clone. V gene TRBV2 combines with J gene TRBJ1-1, with D maybe TRBD1 (5 bases). Trimming pared 6 bases from V and 6 bases from J, leaving 17 bases between. The CDR3 has 14 amino acids. CDR1 is SNHLY, CDR2 FYNNEI, per germline. This chain's CDR3 is CASRWGGDSPEAFF. The CDR3 coding sequence is TGTGCCAGCAGATGGGGGGGGGATTCGCCTGAAGCTTTCTTT.

The chain has TRBV4-1 and TRBJ1-2; the match to TRBD1 covers 7 bases. CDR1 is MGHRA and CDR2 is YSYEKL in the germline V gene. Losses at the gene ends were 4 bases for V and 2 bases for J; bases not matched to a gene: 1. The CDR3 runs to 13 residues. The CDR3 reads CASSLGQNYGYTF. The CDR3 DNA is TGCGCCAGCAGCCTGGGACAGAACTATGGCTACACCTTC.